This entry features one T cell receptor (beta chain) sequence. Its target is unknown. The sample belongs to a study of T-cell memory formation after mild COVID-19. Study background: In these data, TCR clusters were largely donor specific.

Regarding the study as a whole: Pre-infection memory already had some responding clones, implying cross-reactive memory joined. A balance of CD4 and CD8 characterized clones contracting day 15 to 85, whereas later expanders leaned CD4+.

CDR3 length: 16 residues. With 6 bases clipped from V and 3 bases from J, the junction kept 11 bases outside the gene matches. The germline V gene encodes CDR1 KGHDR and CDR2 SFDVKD. TCRdb analysed the 5' RACE reads with MiXCR anew, one entry per CDR3 protein. The sample carries about 470,000 distinct CDR3 sequences, roughly 25% recorded once. The clonotype was recovered from an adult woman who had mild COVID-19 (a few samples of this study predate the infection). Cell type and time point are not known. Sequenced sample: PBMCs or a T cell subset sorted from them (not recorded which). This rearrangement joins TRBV24-1 to TRBJ1-1; 8 nucleotides match TRBD1. CDR3 in DNA: TGTGCCACCAGTCCAGGGGGCGTTCGCGCGGACACTGAAGCTTTCTTT. It specifies CATSPGGVRADTEAFF.